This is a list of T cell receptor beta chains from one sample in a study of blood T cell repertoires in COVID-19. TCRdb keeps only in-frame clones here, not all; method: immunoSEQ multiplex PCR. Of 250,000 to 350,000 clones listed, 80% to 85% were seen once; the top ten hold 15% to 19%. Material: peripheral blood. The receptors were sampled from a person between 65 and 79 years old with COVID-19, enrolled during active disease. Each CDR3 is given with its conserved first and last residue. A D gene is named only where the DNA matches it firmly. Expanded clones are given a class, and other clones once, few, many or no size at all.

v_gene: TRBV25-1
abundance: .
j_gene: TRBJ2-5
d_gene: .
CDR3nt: TGTGCCAGCAGTGAAAACTCTGAGACCCAGTACTTC
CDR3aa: CASSENSETQYF

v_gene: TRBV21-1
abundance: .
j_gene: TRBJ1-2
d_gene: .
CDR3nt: TGTGCCAGCCCGACAGGCCCCTATGACTATGGCTACACCTTC
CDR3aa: CASPTGPYDYGYTF

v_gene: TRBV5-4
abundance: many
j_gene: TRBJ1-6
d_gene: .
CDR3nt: TGTGCCAGCAGCTTGGGCGGCCCAAGCTCCTATAATTCACCCCTCCACTTT
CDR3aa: CASSLGGPSSYNSPLHF

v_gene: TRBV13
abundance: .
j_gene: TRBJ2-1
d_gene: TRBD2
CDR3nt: TGTGCCAGCACCCGGGAGGATGACAATGAGCAGTTCTTC
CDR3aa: CASTREDDNEQFF

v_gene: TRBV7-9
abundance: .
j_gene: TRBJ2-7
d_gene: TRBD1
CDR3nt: TGTGCCAGCAGCTCAGAGACAGGGTTGCTCGAGCAGTACTTC
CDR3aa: CASSSETGLLEQYF

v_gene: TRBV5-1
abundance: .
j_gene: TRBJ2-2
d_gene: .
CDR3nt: TGCGCCAGCAGCTTGTCGGGAACGGCCGGGGAGCTGTTTTTT
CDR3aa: CASSLSGTAGELFF

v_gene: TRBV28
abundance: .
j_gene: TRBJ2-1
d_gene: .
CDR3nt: TGTGCCAGCAGTTTAGTGGGTCGGGGGAATGAGCAGTTCTTC
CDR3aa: CASSLVGRGNEQFF

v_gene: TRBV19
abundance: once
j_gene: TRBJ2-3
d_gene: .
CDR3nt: TGTGCCAGTAGTATCACCCGGAGGGCCGAAGGAGATACGCAGTATTTT
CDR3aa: CASSITRRAEGDTQYF

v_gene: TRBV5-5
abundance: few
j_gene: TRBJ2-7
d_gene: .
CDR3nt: TGTGCCAGCAGCTTCAACGAAATGACAGGCCAGGCCTACGAGCAGTACTTC
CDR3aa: CASSFNEMTGQAYEQYF

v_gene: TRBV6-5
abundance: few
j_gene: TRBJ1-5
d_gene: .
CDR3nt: TGTGCCAGCAGAAACACAGGCAATCAGCCCCAGCATTTT
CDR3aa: CASRNTGNQPQHF

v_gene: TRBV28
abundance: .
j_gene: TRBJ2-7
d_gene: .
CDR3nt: TGTGCCAGCAGGGCGGGTGGGAGTGGTCGGGAGCAGTACTTC
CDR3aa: CASRAGGSGREQYF

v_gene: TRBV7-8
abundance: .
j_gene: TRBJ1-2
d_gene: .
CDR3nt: TGTGCCAGCAGCCCGGACATCAACTATGGCTACACCTTC
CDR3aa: CASSPDINYGYTF

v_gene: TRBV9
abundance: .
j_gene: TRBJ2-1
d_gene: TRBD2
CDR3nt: TGTGCCAGCAGCGTAGCCTCGACTAGCGGGGCTGAGCAGTTCTTC
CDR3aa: CASSVASTSGAEQFF

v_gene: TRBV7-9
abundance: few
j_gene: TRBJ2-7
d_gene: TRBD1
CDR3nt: TGTGCCAGCAGCTTGAGCGGTCCGGGACAGGGCTCCTACGAGCAGTACTTC
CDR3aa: CASSLSGPGQGSYEQYF